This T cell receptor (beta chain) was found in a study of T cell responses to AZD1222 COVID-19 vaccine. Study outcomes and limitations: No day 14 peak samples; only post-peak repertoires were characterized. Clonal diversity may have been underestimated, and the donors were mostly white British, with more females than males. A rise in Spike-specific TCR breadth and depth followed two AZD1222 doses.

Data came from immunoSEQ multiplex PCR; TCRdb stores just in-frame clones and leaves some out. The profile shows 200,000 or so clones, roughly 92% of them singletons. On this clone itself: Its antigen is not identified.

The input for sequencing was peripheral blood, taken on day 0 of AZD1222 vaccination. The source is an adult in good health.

The CDR3 loop is CASSANRGLNTEAFF. The CDR3 DNA reads TGTGCCAGCAGTGCGAACAGGGGACTGAACACTGAAGCTTTCTTT. The J gene is TRBJ1-1, the V gene TRBV28; 7 bases line up with TRBD1. CDR1 and CDR2 (germline): MDHEN, SYDVKM. There are 15 residues in the CDR3. With 5 bases clipped from V and 0 bases from J, the junction kept 6 bases outside the gene matches.